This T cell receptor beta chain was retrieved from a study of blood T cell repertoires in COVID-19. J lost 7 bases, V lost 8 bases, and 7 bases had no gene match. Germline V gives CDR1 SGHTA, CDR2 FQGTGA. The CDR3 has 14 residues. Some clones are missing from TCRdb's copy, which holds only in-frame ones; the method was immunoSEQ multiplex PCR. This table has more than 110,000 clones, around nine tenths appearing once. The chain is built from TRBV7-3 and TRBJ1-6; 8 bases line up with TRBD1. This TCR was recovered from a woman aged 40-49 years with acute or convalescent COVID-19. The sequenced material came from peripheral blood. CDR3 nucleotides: TGTGCCAGCGGGTTAGCAGGGGGCAATTCACCCCTCCACTTT. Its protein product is CASGLAGGNSPLHF.